This TCR beta chain is from a study of molecular identifiers for immune sequencing clone quantification. This clonotype has a single count. Given the absence of the conserved phenylalanine or tryptophan at the CDR3 end, a read error is likely. The CDR3 totals 15 residues. Germline V lookup: CDR1 KGHSH, CDR2 LQKENI. V gave up 0 bases and J gave up 1 base, with 9 bases separating them. Previously described methods and listed TCR primers produced bulk TCR libraries. Each CDR3 protein gets one entry after TCRdb re-called the PCR reads with MiXCR. The sample holds roughly 100,000 distinct CDR3 sequences, less than 35% seen once.

The chain is built from TRBV18 and TRBJ2-5; D is unresolved. What was sequenced was naive CD8+ T cells from blood, with Jurkat cell RNA spiked in. The subset here: FACS-sorted CD8+CD4-CCR7+CD45RA+ naive T cells. The clonotype was recovered from a human donor in good health. Some libraries in this study had Jurkat cell RNA spiked in. The CDR3 nucleotides are TGTGCCAGCTCACCACCACTGGCGGCCCAAGAGACCCAGTACTAC. Encoded protein: CASSPPLAAQETQYY.